This T cell receptor (beta chain) was found in a study of beta chain features in type 1 diabetes. Regarding the study as a whole: Researchers report that Type 1 diabetes patients had moderately but significantly shorter TCRB CDR3s across all four CD4+ subsets. There were fewer insertions and more deletions at the VDJ junctions of type 1 diabetes patients.

This clone was detected only a few times. Antigen: not known. Blood was drawn once from each donor into heparinised tubes. The draws averaged about 120 mL. Stem cell-like memory, regulatory, central memory and naive CD4+ cells were sorted via CD45RO/CCR7/CD25/CD127/CD95/CD27. The whole isolated RNA underwent reverse transcription, so sequencing captured expressed TCRB transcripts. Libraries were prepared by immunoSEQ multiplex PCR; TCRdb keeps only in-frame clonotypes and omits some of them. The repertoire holds 250,000 or so clones, with roughly 22% as singletons. Germline lookup yields CDR1 MNHGY and CDR2 SVAAGI. The CDR3 consists of 15 residues. Trimming removed 6 bases from V and 2 bases from J, with 16 bases in between.

Sequencing was done on a sample of naive CD4+ T cells from blood. This clonotype was sampled from a woman in her 40s with type 1 diabetes. The chain recombines TRBV6-9 with TRBJ2-5; no reliable D call. CDR3 nucleotides: TGTGCCAGCAGCCGAAACCTGACACATCAAGAGACCCAGTACTTC. It encodes CASSRNLTHQETQYF.